The clone carrying this T cell receptor beta chain has just one count. This entry comes from a study of blood T cell repertoires in COVID-19. The repertoire was sequenced with immunoSEQ multiplex PCR; TCRdb's copy has only in-frame clones and lacks some. This sample has about 160,000 clones, with approximately 82% found just once. The CDR3 is 12 amino acids. Germline V gives CDR1 LGHDT, CDR2 YNNKEL (reference sequence). Deletions cut 5 bases from V and 8 bases from J, with 12 bases between. Sequencing used peripheral blood. This chain joins TRBV3-1 (or the pseudogene TRBV3-2) and TRBJ1-1; the D is unclear. The TCR originated in a woman aged 80 or over with active or convalescent COVID-19. In DNA, the CDR3 is TGTGCCAGCAGCACCACCAGAGGAGAAGCTTTCTTT. Translation gives CASSTTRGEAFF.